This TCR beta chain originates from a study of blood T cell repertoires in COVID-19. The table came from immunoSEQ multiplex PCR; TCRdb's copy has only in-frame clones and leaves some out. This sample has about 230,000 clones, with approximately 81% found just once. The source is a man aged 35-49 years with acute or convalescent COVID-19. The sequencing input was peripheral blood.

CDR3 region: CASSYSGLAINEQYF. CDR3 bases: TGTGCCAGCAGTTACTCGGGACTAGCAATCAACGAGCAGTACTTC. The chain is built from TRBV6-2 or TRBV6-3 and TRBJ2-7; 9 nucleotides agree with TRBD2. The ends lost 0 bases at V and 5 bases at J; junction bases unmatched: 5. Germline V gene lookup returns CDR1 MNHEY and CDR2 SVGEGT. The length of the CDR3 is 15 residues.